This T cell receptor (beta chain) was sequenced in a study of blood T cell repertoires in COVID-19. Study background: Whether acute or convalescent, the COVID-19 samples came from the United States, Italy and Spain. In each case, the material was cDNA or gDNA derived from T cells, B-cell-depleted T cells, or PBMCs.

Original analysis: By means of reference gene primer amplification, nucleated cell counts were estimated. Assay used: immunoSEQ multiplex PCR; TCRdb lists only in-frame clones, some missing. The V and J calls and clone size come from that table; D and trimming were worked out from the DNA. The sample has about 400,000 clones, 70% to 90% seen once. This CDR3 comprises 17 residues. The germline V gene encodes CDR1 SGHDN and CDR2 FVKESK. Trimming cost V 0 bases and J 4 bases; bases outside gene matches: 9. This clonotype originated in a woman in her 30s with active or convalescent COVID-19. The rearrangement joins TRBV14 to TRBJ1-2; 9 bases line up with TRBD1. The sequenced sample consisted of peripheral blood. The chain's CDR3 is CASSQDPRRTGVYGYTF. CDR3 coding DNA: TGTGCCAGCAGCCAAGACCCCCGAAGGACAGGGGTCTATGGCTACACCTTC.